Below, 9 T cell receptor beta chains from the same sample are listed, as sequenced in a study of breast tumors, draining lymph nodes, adjacent tissues. One entry per CDR3 protein, called by TCRdb with MiXCR from the multiplex PCR reads. Of roughly 130,000 distinct CDR3 sequences listed, 15% to 20% are singletons. Samples came from axillary lymph nodes draining the breast cancer. The specimen was axillary lymph node tissue. The receptors shown here come from a female donor with breast cancer. Some clones in this sample may be carry-over from other donors' samples.

This clonotype was recorded many times. V is TRBV24-1 and J is TRBJ2-5; D possibly uses TRBD1 or TRBD2 (5 bases each). The CDR3 is 13 amino acids. V was cut by 9 bases and J by 1 base, with 11 bases left in between. Germline V gives CDR1 KGHDR, CDR2 SFDVKD. In DNA, the CDR3 is TGTGCCACCTCCGAGGGGATCCAAGAGACCCAGTACTTC. Protein: CATSEGIQETQYF.

This clonotype was counted many times. V usage is TRBV6-1 and J usage is TRBJ1-5, with 8 bases matching TRBD1. With 8 bases clipped from V and 8 bases from J, the junction kept 11 bases outside the gene matches. The CDR3 length is 14 residues. Germline values: CDR1 MNHNS, CDR2 SASEGT. The CDR3 nucleotides read TGTGCCAGCGAGTTAGCAGGGGGCCGTGAGCCCCAGCATTTT. It yields the protein CASELAGGREPQHF.

This clonotype was seen many times. As DNA, the CDR3 is TGCAGTGCTAGAGGTTTGGAGACCCAGTACTTC. As protein: CSARGLETQYF. This sequence joins TRBV20-1 and TRBJ2-5; no firm D call. The CDR3 is 11 amino acids. Trimming shortened V by 1 base and J by 5 bases, and 5 bases separated the two germline ends. CDR1 is DFQATT and CDR2 is SNEGSKA in the germline V gene (reference sequence).

This clonotype was seen many times. This chain joins TRBV7-9 and TRBJ2-7, with D possibly being TRBD2 (6 bases). Per the germline V gene, CDR1 is SEHNR and CDR2 is FQNEAQ (reference sequence). This CDR3 is built from 15 residues. The V and J ends lost 4 bases and 7 bases respectively, with 20 bases between them. In DNA, the CDR3 is TGTGCCAGCAGCTCTGGAGGGGCCAAGGTATGGGAGCAGTACTTC. Residues: CASSSGGAKVWEQYF.

This clonotype was counted ten times or more. The rearrangement joins TRBV20-1 to TRBJ2-7; D is possibly TRBD2 (7 bases). The CDR3 sequence is 15 residues long. V was pared by 1 base and J by 1 base, with 14 bases between. Germline CDR1 and CDR2: DFQATT and SNEGSKA (reference sequence). CDR3 nucleotide sequence: TGCAGTGCTAGAGGGGGGGGGGGCTTATCCTACGAGCAGTACTTC. This encodes CSARGGGGLSYEQYF.

A word on this clonotype: One junction end does not reproduce the germline sequence, and a read error may be involved. The CDR3 DNA sequence: TGTGTCTGGAGGGGGCCTGAAAAACTGTTTTTT. It codes for CVWRGPEKLFF. This sequence joins TRBV30 and TRBJ1-4, with 7 bases lining up with TRBD1. This CDR3 has 11 residues. The germline V gene encodes CDR1 GTSNPN and CDR2 SVGIG (reference sequence).

This clonotype was detected ten times or more. The rearrangement links TRBV20-1 to TRBJ2-5; D remains ambiguous. The CDR3 spans 13 residues. In germline, CDR1 is DFQATT, CDR2 SNEGSKA (reference sequence). The V and J ends lost 2 bases and 4 bases respectively, with 11 bases between them. CDR3 bases: TGCAGTGCTAGAAACCCCCGGAGAGAGACCCAGTACTTC. Translation: CSARNPRRETQYF.

This clonotype was seen only once. CDR3 loop: CASSGRLVGGTGTDTQYF. The CDR3 nucleotides read TGTGCCAGCAGCGGGCGACTGGTGGGAGGAACTGGCACAGATACGCAGTATTTT. This chain uses TRBV7-9 with TRBJ2-3, with a possible D match to TRBD2 (6 bases). In germline, CDR1 is SEHNR, CDR2 FQNEAQ (reference sequence). CDR3 length equals 18 residues. V was clipped by 5 bases and J by 1 base, with 22 bases between them.

A note on this clonotype: A much larger clone lies one base from this, so it may be a read error. This chain links TRBV5-1 with TRBJ2-1; 8 bases are a match to TRBD2. CDR1 SGHRS and CDR2 YFSETQ come from the germline V gene. The CDR3 is 17 residues long. The junction had 13 bases not matched to a gene; V was cut back by 5 bases and J by 3 bases. The CDR3 DNA reads TGCGCCAGCAGATCTCTTGCCGGGGGGGTGTTCTACAATGAGCAGTTCTTC. This encodes CASRSLAGGVFYNEQFF.